The next 10 T cell receptor beta chains were all read from a single sample in a study of T cell repertoires in cytomegalovirus infection. TCRdb re-called the reads through MiXCR, storing one row per CDR3 protein. The repertoire holds hundreds of thousands of distinct CDR3 sequences, roughly 20% seen once, with 8.7% in the top ten. Material for sequencing was PBMCs. The receptors derive from a human donor in good health (CMV status not recorded). Some clones in this sample may be carry-over from other donors' samples.

The table lists this clonotype with a few counts. The chain has TRBV7-9 and TRBJ1-2; no definite D call. V lost 5 bases and J lost 4, with 11 bases in between. Germline CDR1 reads SEHNR; CDR2 reads FQNEAQ (reference sequence). The CDR3 contains 13 residues. The CDR3 sequence: CASSPWSGYGYTF. CDR3 coding DNA: TGTGCCAGCAGCCCGTGGTCGGGCTATGGCTACACCTTC.

The CDR3 reads CASSRSLFDTQYF. The CDR3 DNA is TGTGCCAGCAGCCGCTCCTTATTTGATACGCAGTATTTT. This chain joins TRBV7-9 and TRBJ2-3; D not resolved. Germline lookup yields CDR1 SEHNR and CDR2 FQNEAQ (reference sequence). The CDR3 contains 13 residues. Trimming pared 5 bases from V and 6 bases from J, leaving 12 bases between.

The chain couples TRBV2 to TRBJ1-3; D gene uncertain. Trimming removed 5 bases at V and 4 bases at J, with 18 bases between. This CDR3 is built from 16 residues. The germline CDR1 and CDR2 sequences are SNHLY and FYNNEI. DNA for the CDR3: TGTGCCAGCAGTCTTCTAAGATCGACAAAAGGAAACACCATATATTTT. Protein product: CASSLLRSTKGNTIYF.

Points on this clonotype: At one end, the junction sequence differs from germline, possibly due to a read error. J is TRBJ1-1 and V is TRBV12-3 or TRBV12-4; D remains unclear. This CDR3 spans 12 amino acids. The CDR3 reads CTSSPLGTEAFF. The CDR3, as DNA: TGTACCAGCAGTCCCTTGGGCACTGAAGCTTTCTTT.

CDR3 sequence: CSARGQGYNEQFF. DNA of the CDR3: TGCAGTGCACGGGGACAGGGGTACAATGAGCAGTTCTTC. The chain is built from TRBV20-1 and TRBJ2-1, with 10 bases identical to TRBD1. V lost 6 bases to trimming and J lost 4 bases; unmatched junction nucleotides: 3. The CDR3 loop spans 13 amino acids. From germline, CDR1 is DFQATT and CDR2 SNEGSKA (reference sequence).

The rearrangement joins TRBV5-6 to TRBJ2-5; D gene uncertain. V was cut by 2 bases and J by 2 bases, with 10 bases left in between. Germline V gene sequence: CDR1 SGHDT, CDR2 YYEEEE. The CDR3 contains 14 residues. The DNA of the CDR3 is TGTGCCAGCAGCTTCGGAGAAACTCAAGAGACCCAGTACTTC. It encodes CASSFGETQETQYF.

V usage is TRBV18 and J usage is TRBJ1-5, with unresolved D. Germline CDR1 reads KGHSH; CDR2 reads LQKENI. The CDR3 loop spans 14 amino acids. Trimming pared 4 bases from V and 7 bases from J, leaving 14 bases between. This chain's CDR3 is CASSLQGREQPQHF. CDR3 DNA: TGTGCCAGCTCACTCCAAGGGCGGGAGCAGCCCCAGCATTTT.

Many counts were recorded for this clonotype. The gene calls are TRBV7-8 and TRBJ2-3, with D unresolved. In germline, CDR1 is SGHVS, CDR2 FQNEAQ. Trimming took 2 bases from V and 3 from J, leaving 12 bases between them. The CDR3 sequence is 15 residues long. The CDR3 sequence: CASSLRGSWTDTQYF. The CDR3 coding sequence is TGTGCCAGCAGCTTACGAGGCTCTTGGACAGATACGCAGTATTTT.

The CDR3: CASNDNRGNPHEQYF. The CDR3 DNA follows: TGTGCCAGCAACGACAATCGAGGGAATCCCCACGAGCAGTACTTC. V gene TRBV2 combines with J gene TRBJ2-7; D possibly corresponds to TRBD2 (5 bases). Germline assignment: CDR1 SNHLY and CDR2 FYNNEI. The V end was cut by 7 bases, the J end by 5 bases, with 21 bases between. The CDR3 runs 15 residues.

In this sample, this clonotype turned up many times. The chain joins TRBV7-2 to TRBJ2-3; 9 bases are shared with TRBD2. Germline lookup yields CDR1 SGHTA and CDR2 FQGNSA. This CDR3 is 15 amino acids long. J gave up 6 bases and V 4 bases, and 8 bases lay outside the gene matches. The CDR3 DNA reads TGTGCCAGCAGCTCGAGGCTAGCGGGGACCGATACGCAGTATTTT. Amino acids: CASSSRLAGTDTQYF.